A selection of T cell receptor beta chains follows, all from one sample in a study of Ad26.COV2.S vaccination and SARS-CoV-2 variants. Repertoires were generated with immunoSEQ multiplex PCR, while TCRdb's copy carries only in-frame clones and drops some. The table lists around 320,000 clones, more than 70% of them singletons, with around 2% in the top ten. The sequences come from peripheral blood, collected in a trial of Ad26.COV2.S vaccine versus placebo. The receptors originated from a person aged 18-65 years who received the Ad26.COV2.S COVID-19 vaccine or a placebo. CDR3s include the opening cysteine and the closing phenylalanine or tryptophan. A D gene is named only where the DNA matches it firmly. Clone size is stated in some rows and not others, as once, few, many or a class when expanded.

size	J	D	V	DNA	CDR3
-	TRBJ1-4	-	TRBV2	TGTGCCAGCCAGGGTGGGAGTGAGAATGAAAAACTGTTTTTT	CASQGGSENEKLFF
-	TRBJ1-1	-	TRBV2	TGTGCCAGCAGTGTCGGTGGGGGGTCCTCCTTGGGAGGGACTGAAGCTTTCTTT	CASSVGGGSSLGGTEAFF
-	TRBJ2-5	TRBD2	TRBV9	TGTGCCAGCAGCAAGGCGGGGGGCCAAGAGACCCAGTACTTC	CASSKAGGQETQYF
-	TRBJ2-1	-	TRBV6-5	TGTGCCAGCAGTAGGGGCGGAAGTGTCAATGAGCAGTTCTTC	CASSRGGSVNEQFF
-	TRBJ1-5	-	TRBV2	TGTGCCAGCGGGGAACAGGGATCCAGCAATCAGCCCCAGCATTTT	CASGEQGSSNQPQHF
-	TRBJ1-3	-	TRBV5-1	TGCGCCAGCAGCTTCGACGGAAACTCTGGAAACACCATATATTTT	CASSFDGNSGNTIYF
-	TRBJ1-5	TRBD1	TRBV6-5	TGTGCCAGCAGCGGGGACAGTGGCAATCAGCCCCAGCATTTT	CASSGDSGNQPQHF
-	TRBJ2-3	TRBD2	TRBV18	TGTGCCAGCTCACCGGGACTAGGGACAGATACGCAGTATTTT	CASSPGLGTDTQYF
-	TRBJ1-5	TRBD1	TRBV6-5	TGTGCCAGCAGCGTAGGGACAGGCGGAAATCAGCCCCAGCATTTT	CASSVGTGGNQPQHF
-	TRBJ2-3	-	TRBV13	TGTGCCAGCAGCTTAGGCCGGGACACAGATACGCAGTATTTT	CASSLGRDTDTQYF
-	TRBJ1-2	-	TRBV6-5	TGTGCCAGCAGCGCCGGACCGGGGGGCGGTTATGGCTACACCTTC	CASSAGPGGGYGYTF
-	TRBJ1-1	TRBD1	TRBV7-9	TGTGCCAGCAGCTTACAGGGGGCGGTGGGTACTGAAGCTTTCTTT	CASSLQGAVGTEAFF
-	TRBJ1-5	-	TRBV4-2	TGTGCCAGCAGCCAAGAAAGCAGCAATCAGCCCCAGCATTTT	CASSQESSNQPQHF
once	TRBJ2-3	-	TRBV5-1	TGCGCCAGCTACAGGGAAAGCACAGATACGCAGTATTTT	CASYRESTDTQYF
-	TRBJ2-1	TRBD2	TRBV2	TGTGCCAGCAGGGGACTACTAGCGGGGGCCCACAATGAGCAGTTCTTC	CASRGLLAGAHNEQFF
-	TRBJ1-1	-	TRBV5-1	TGCGCCAGCAGCTTGGGTCAGGCAATGAACACTGAAGCTTTCTTT	CASSLGQAMNTEAFF
-	TRBJ1-1	-	TRBV5-5	TGTGCCAGCAGCCGGACGAGGGGCACTGAAGCTTTCTTT	CASSRTRGTEAFF
-	TRBJ2-2	-	TRBV11-3	TGTGCCAGCGGGGGGCTCGGGCCCGGGGAGCTGTTTTTT	CASGGLGPGELFF
-	TRBJ2-3	TRBD2	TRBV11-2	TGTGCCAGCAGCTCCCCAACTAGCGGAAGGACAGATACGCAGTATTTT	CASSSPTSGRTDTQYF
-	TRBJ2-1	-	TRBV6-1	TGTGCCAGCAGTGAAGCCCATTATGAGCAGTTCTTC	CASSEAHYEQFF
few	TRBJ1-6	TRBD1	TRBV6-1	TGTGCCAGCAGTGAGTTACCCGGGACAGGGTTTGGTTCACCCCTCCACTTT	CASSELPGTGFGSPLHF
-	TRBJ1-2	-	TRBV6-5	TGTGCCACCCGGGGTAGGGGAAACTATGGCTACACCTTC	CATRGRGNYGYTF
-	TRBJ2-2	-	TRBV7-9	TGTGCCAGCACCCTGGACACGAACACCGGGGAGCTGTTTTTT	CASTLDTNTGELFF
-	TRBJ2-7	TRBD1	TRBV14	TGTGCCAGCAGCCAAGAAGGACAGGGGCTTTTATACGAGCAGTACTTC	CASSQEGQGLLYEQYF
-	TRBJ1-4	-	TRBV7-2	TGTGCCAGCAGCTTAGGCAGTTATAATGAAAAACTGTTTTTT	CASSLGSYNEKLFF
-	TRBJ2-7	TRBD1	TRBV4-1	TGCGCCAGCAGCCCAGGGGGACGAACCTACGAGCAGTACTTC	CASSPGGRTYEQYF
-	TRBJ2-2	TRBD2	TRBV5-1	TGCGCCAGCAGCCCAGGGAGCGGGGGCTACGGAGGGGAGCTGTTTTTT	CASSPGSGGYGGELFF
-	TRBJ1-4	-	TRBV5-1	TGCGCCAGCAGCTTACAAACAGGAACAAATGAAAAACTGTTTTTT	CASSLQTGTNEKLFF
once	TRBJ1-1	-	TRBV30	TGTGCCTGGACCTCCCCGGGGGGTCTGACAGCATTGAACACTGAAGCTTTCTTT	CAWTSPGGLTALNTEAFF
-	TRBJ2-7	-	TRBV7-8	TGTGCCAGCAGCTTAGGAGGAACCTCCTACGAGCAGTACTTC	CASSLGGTSYEQYF
-	TRBJ2-1	TRBD2	TRBV6-5	TGTGCCAGCAGTTACTTGACTAGCGGGGCTGAGCAGTTCTTC	CASSYLTSGAEQFF
-	TRBJ1-2	-	TRBV10-1	TGCGCCAGCAGTGACAGCGGGCTCGGTGGCTACACCTTC	CASSDSGLGGYTF
-	TRBJ1-2	TRBD1	TRBV30	TGTGCCTTGACTCTTGGGACAGGGAACTATGGCTACACCTTC	CALTLGTGNYGYTF
-	TRBJ1-5	-	TRBV6-5	TGTGCCAGCAGTTTAGTAGTACCGAATCAGCCCCAGCATTTT	CASSLVVPNQPQHF
once	TRBJ1-2	-	TRBV2	TGTGCCAGCAGAGGAGAAGGGGGGGTAGGTGGCTACACCTTC	CASRGEGGVGGYTF
-	TRBJ1-6	TRBD1	TRBV7-9	TGTGCCAGCAGGCCCTTCGGGACAGGCCCTAATTCACCCCTCCACTTT	CASRPFGTGPNSPLHF
-	TRBJ2-7	TRBD2	TRBV2	TGTGCCAGCAGTGAGGGGGGGTACGAGCAGTACTTC	CASSEGGYEQYF
-	TRBJ1-2	-	TRBV6-5	TGTGCCAGCCAGGCGGGGTCAGACGGCTACACCTTC	CASQAGSDGYTF
-	TRBJ2-2	-	TRBV10-3	TGTGCCATCGCGAGGGGGACCGGGGAGCTGTTTTTT	CAIARGTGELFF